The clone carrying this T cell receptor beta chain came up many times. V shed 2 bases and J shed 0 bases, with 5 bases lying between them. This CDR3 spans 14 amino acids. Germline loops: CDR1 SEHNR, CDR2 FQNEAQ (reference sequence). Preparation of the TCRbeta library used unique molecular identifiers. Each CDR3 protein is one row after TCRdb ran MiXCR on the PCR reads. The data show about 610,000 distinct CDR3 sequences, 10% seen once. These data are taken from a study of T-cell reconstitution after alpha-beta-depleted transplantation in children. The chain carries TRBV7-9 and TRBJ1-5; D remains unclear. This TCR was recovered from a human donor who donated a stem cell graft to a child with acute myeloid leukemia. Sequencing used PBMCs from the stem cell graft donor, obtained from the stem cell graft. The CDR3 DNA reads as TGTGCCAGCAGCTTATCTGCTAGCAATCAGCCCCAGCATTTT. Its translation: CASSLSASNQPQHF.